This section outlines one T cell receptor beta chain sequence together with its context. Trimming cost V 3 bases and J 0 bases; bases outside gene matches: 4. Per germline, CDR1 SGHNT and CDR2 YENEEA. This CDR3 comprises 16 residues. This record comes from a study of blood T cell repertoires in COVID-19. About the research overall: Some COVID-19 samples were acute and others convalescent; all came from the United States, Italy and Spain. PBMCs, B-cell-depleted T cells, or T cells provided the cDNA or gDNA that made up the material.

As processed by the authors: Nucleated cell counts were estimated from reference gene primer amplification. Assay used: immunoSEQ multiplex PCR; TCRdb lists only in-frame clones, some missing. V, J and clone size derive from that table, while D and trimming were established from the DNA sequence. Of 35,000 to 45,000 clones in the sample, around 80% were seen once. The gene calls are TRBV11-3 and TRBJ2-2; 7 positions agree with TRBD2. The clonotype originates from a human donor in a cohort sampled during active COVID-19. Specimen: peripheral blood. CDR3 protein: CASSFSSGTNTGELFF. In DNA, the CDR3 is TGTGCCAGCAGCTTTTCTAGCGGCACGAACACCGGGGAGCTGTTTTTT.